This T cell receptor beta chain derives from a study of T cells in Graves' hyperthyroidism and ophthalmopathy. Study results and caveats: Before onset, by a median of about six months, the model predicted ophthalmopathy. Blood also held most thyroid clonotypes expanded beyond 0.001.

J was trimmed by 8 bases and V by 6 bases; bases with no gene match: 13. The CDR3 spans 15 residues. This clonotype was seen many times. The antigen is undetermined. Patients counted as stable if ophthalmopathy did not develop within 18 months. On the basis of clinical symptoms, serum thyroxine and TRAb, thyroid ultrasound and orbital computed tomography, diagnoses were made. TCR beta CDR3 region amplification was performed from RNA transcripts. HTBI primers were employed in a first-round RT-PCR of the TCR CDR3. A single record per CDR3 protein comes from TCRdb applying MiXCR to the multiplex PCR reads. Of approximately 400,000 distinct CDR3 sequences listed, more than 11% are singletons.

The TCR comes from a woman between 55 and 75 years old with Graves' hyperthyroidism. The chain couples TRBV12-3 or TRBV12-4 to TRBJ1-2; TRBD1 agrees at 9 bases. Sequencing was done on a sample of blood. CDR3 sequence: CASSPSGTGNGGYTF. CDR3 bases: TGTGCCAGCAGCCCCTCCGGGACAGGGAATGGGGGCTACACCTTC.